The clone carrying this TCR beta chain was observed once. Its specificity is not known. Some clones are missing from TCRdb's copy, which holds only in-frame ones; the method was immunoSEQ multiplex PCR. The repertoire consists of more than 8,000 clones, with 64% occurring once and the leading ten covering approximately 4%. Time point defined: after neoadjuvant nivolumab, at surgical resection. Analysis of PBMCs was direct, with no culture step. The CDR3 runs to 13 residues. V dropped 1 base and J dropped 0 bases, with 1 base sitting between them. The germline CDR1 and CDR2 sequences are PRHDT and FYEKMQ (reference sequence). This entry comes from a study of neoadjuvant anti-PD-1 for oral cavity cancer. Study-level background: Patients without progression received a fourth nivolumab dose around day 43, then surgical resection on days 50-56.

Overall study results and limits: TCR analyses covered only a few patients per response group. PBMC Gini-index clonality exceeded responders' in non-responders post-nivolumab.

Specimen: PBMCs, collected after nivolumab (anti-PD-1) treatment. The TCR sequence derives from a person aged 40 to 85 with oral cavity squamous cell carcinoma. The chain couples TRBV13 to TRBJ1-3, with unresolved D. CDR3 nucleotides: TGTGCCAGCAGCTTAGTCTCTGGAAACACCATATATTTT. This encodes CASSLVSGNTIYF.